This TCR beta chain was sequenced for a study of blood T cell repertoires in COVID-19 (dated by TCRdb to 2018 to 2021). Study-wide context: Collaborator samples came from the United States, Italy and Spain and covered acute and convalescent phases of COVID-19. The material from the prospective study consisted of cDNA or gDNA derived from T cells, B-cell-depleted T cells, or PBMCs. Deeply sampled blood TCRbeta repertoires from subjects exposed to, actively infected with, or recovered from COVID-19 were included in the dataset. The repertoires were released in a freely available public database intended as a resource for research on the immune response to SARS-CoV-2. The samples were drawn from the first 160 participants of the ongoing ImmuneRACE study and from under 1,500 subjects provided by 6 global collaborators. The sample metadata nearly always contained a de-identified subject ID, COVID-19 status, age in years and sex. HLA class I and class II types, where available, came from metadata supplied by the sample provider rather than from assay-based typing.

The collaborating institutions used their own protocols to collect whole blood in K2EDTA tubes. Collaborator samples were shipped for TCRbeta analysis as frozen whole blood, isolated PBMCs, or DNA extracted from either sample type. Comment on this clone: Its cognate antigen has yet to be identified. Base qualities are not at hand, and no much larger clone is one base apart.

General study outcomes and caveats: The quantity of clinical and demographic metadata differed by source and by participant and was supplied without curation.

The CDR3 spans 14 residues, from the cysteine through the phenylalanine. Only the CDR3 DNA is retained, 42 bases long and in frame from the first base. The germline V gene specifies ENHRY as CDR1 and SYGVKD as CDR2. V is reduced by 5 bases and J by 0 bases, leaving a spacing of 8 bases between them. TCRbeta CDR3 regions were amplified from genomic DNA by means of the immunoSEQ Assay, a bias-controlled multiplex PCR. The authors' analysis ran thus. Nucleated cell counts per sample were estimated from amplification of reference gene primers within the assay. To quantify the absolute abundance of each unique TCRbeta CDR3 rearrangement, sequence reads were collapsed and filtered. Productive Simpson clonality was computed per sample as the square root of Simpson's diversity index over productive rearrangements. Sourced from immuneACCESS, this table was stored by TCRdb with only in-frame sequences that have V and J called. A share of the clones is absent; for the studies checked, an unresolved V gene accounts for under half, and the remainder has no known explanation. Clone size and the V and J calls come from that table; the DNA yielded D and trimming. The sample profile shows fewer than 250,000 clones; approximately 85% of them were found once. More than 4.5% of the sample goes to the ten largest clones.

This sequence uses TRBV10-3 and TRBJ1-3; TRBD1 is a weak D gene call, 6 bases matching. This clonotype was sampled from a woman in her 70s with active or convalescent COVID-19. Sequenced input: peripheral blood. The CDR3 loop reads CAISTGSSGNTIYF. At the DNA level, the sequence is TGTGCCATCAGTACAGGGAGCTCTGGAAACACCATATATTTT.